This T cell receptor (beta chain) was recorded in a study of blood T cell repertoires in COVID-19. Germline assignment: CDR1 SGDLS and CDR2 YYNGEE. There are 13 residues in the CDR3. V was shortened by 4 bases and J by 5 bases, with 12 bases between the two germline ends. Original processing methods: Reference gene primer amplification yielded estimated nucleated cell counts. Clones were sequenced by immunoSEQ multiplex PCR, and TCRdb holds only the in-frame ones, with some missing. V and J calls and clone size come straight from that table; D and trimming were deduced from the DNA. The sample lists some 200,000 clones; over 80% were seen once.

J is TRBJ2-5 and V is TRBV9; tentatively, D is TRBD2 (6 bases). The sequence was collected from a woman aged 25 to 45 with COVID-19, enrolled during active disease. The sample consisted of peripheral blood. In DNA, the CDR3 is TGTGCCAGCAGCCCAGGGCTAGCGGAGACCCAGTACTTC. This encodes CASSPGLAETQYF.